This TCR beta chain was recovered during a study of T cell responses to AZD1222 COVID-19 vaccine. Study-level points and caveats: Repertoire sampling occurred only after the peak T cell response. Two doses of AZD1222 preceded a rise in Spike-specific TCR breadth and depth. Vaccine-associated CD4 TCRs ranged over spike, dominating at 160-218 and 743-854.

TCRdb keeps only in-frame clones here, not all; method: immunoSEQ multiplex PCR. Here the sample spans approximately 57,000 clones, around 85% being singletons. This clone was counted only a few times. Its target is not known. Trimming removed 5 bases from V and 7 bases from J; junction bases left unmatched: 19. Germline CDR1 reads SGHVS; CDR2 reads FQNEAQ. This CDR3 comprises 18 residues. The J gene is TRBJ2-1, the V gene TRBV7-8; 8 bases line up with TRBD1. The material was peripheral blood, obtained on day 0 of AZD1222 vaccination. The TCR comes from an adult in good health. This CDR3 is CASSHPILGQGRVNEQFF. CDR3 DNA: TGTGCCAGCAGCCACCCGATCCTTGGACAGGGAAGGGTTAATGAGCAGTTCTTC. Full variable domain (missing parts from reference TRBV7-8 and TRBJ2-1): GAGVSQSPRYKVAKRGQDVALRCDPISGHVSLFWYQQALGQGPEFLTYFQNEAQLDKSGLPSDRFFAERPEGSVSTLKIQRTQQEDSAVYLCASSHPILGQGRVNEQFFGPGTRLTVL.